This entry lists 8 T cell receptor beta chains sequenced from one sample in a study of blood T cell repertoires in COVID-19. Using immunoSEQ multiplex PCR, the repertoire was profiled, and TCRdb retains in-frame clones only, with some absent. The sample carries approximately 170,000 clones, roughly 85% recorded once. The specimen was PBMCs or T cells enriched from blood (not recorded which). The receptors shown here come from a woman between 50 and 59 years old who had recovered from COVID-19.

This clone was seen only a few times. The chain uses TRBV7-9 and TRBJ1-1; 7 nucleotides align to TRBD1. CDR3 size: 13 residues. Looked up from germline, CDR1 is SEHNR and CDR2 is FQNEAQ (reference sequence). V was pared by 5 bases and J by 9 bases, with 9 bases of the junction left unmatched. CDR3 loop: CASSLSRQGQAFF. Written as DNA, the CDR3 is TGTGCCAGCAGCCTAAGCCGACAGGGCCAAGCTTTCTTT.

The chain employs TRBV5-8 and TRBJ2-3, with D perhaps matching TRBD1 (6 bases). Germline CDR1 is SGHTS and CDR2 is YDEGEE. Trimming took off 3 bases at V and 10 bases at J, with 18 bases between the two ends. The CDR3 runs to 14 residues. CDR3 DNA sequence: TGTGCCAGCAGCTCCTACTACAGGGATACGTCGCAGTATTTT. Amino acid sequence: CASSSYYRDTSQYF.

This chain uses TRBV18 with TRBJ1-4; D remains unclear. Trimming cost V 4 bases and J 5 bases, with 8 bases left between them. CDR3 size: 13 residues. CDR1 and CDR2 (germline): KGHSH, LQKENI. CDR3: CASSRARNEKLFF. In nucleotides, the CDR3 is TGTGCCAGCTCACGGGCCAGAAATGAAAAACTGTTTTTT.

This chain joins TRBV18 and TRBJ2-2, with 8 bases matching TRBD1. The V and J ends lost 3 bases and 2 bases, in that order; junction bases with no gene match: 20. Per germline, CDR1 KGHSH and CDR2 LQKENI. This CDR3 is 21 amino acids long. The CDR3 nucleotides are TGTGCCAGCTCACCCCAGTTTGGGACAGGATCACCGTACACTAACACCGGGGAGCTGTTTTTT. This codes for CASSPQFGTGSPYTNTGELFF. Drawing the rest from reference TRBV18 and TRBJ2-2, the complete variable domain is NAGVMQNPRHLVRRRGQEARLRCSPMKGHSHVYWYRQLPEEGLKFMVYLQKENIIDESGMPKERFSAEFPKEGPSILRIQQVVRGDSAAYFCASSPQFGTGSPYTNTGELFFGEGSRLTVL.

V usage is TRBV9 and J usage is TRBJ1-2; possible D gene TRBD1, 5 bases. Trimming shortened V by 3 bases and J by 4 bases, and 10 bases separated the two germline ends. The V gene's germline CDR1 is SGDLS and CDR2 YYNGEE. The CDR3 runs 13 residues. The CDR3 coding sequence is TGTGCCAGCAGCGGGGCAGGGCGCTATGGCTACACCTTC. Residues: CASSGAGRYGYTF.

The J gene is TRBJ2-3, the V gene TRBV4-1; 9 nucleotides line up with TRBD2. The CDR3 is 15 residues long. Germline V CDR1 and CDR2: MGHRA, YSYEKL. V lost 8 bases to trimming and J lost 4 bases; unmatched junction nucleotides: 10. CDR3 nucleotides: TGCGCCAGCTCGCCGGAGCGGGGGGTTGCAGATACGCAGTATTTT. It yields the protein CASSPERGVADTQYF.

V and J are TRBV19 and TRBJ2-1; no clear D gene. CDR1 LNHDA and CDR2 SQIVND come from the germline V gene (reference sequence). The V end was cut by 6 bases, the J end by 0 bases, with 15 bases between. The CDR3 loop spans 16 amino acids. CDR3 nucleotides: TGTGCCAGTAGAACTACCGCGGTAAGCTCCTACAATGAGCAGTTCTTC. Translating it yields CASRTTAVSSYNEQFF.

The genes are TRBV7-7 and TRBJ2-1; tentative D call: TRBD2 (6 bases). The CDR3 totals 15 residues. The germline V gene has CDR1 SSHAT and CDR2 FNYEAQ (reference sequence). Trimming removed 4 bases from V and 4 bases from J, with 14 bases in between. The CDR3 spells CASSSRETSYNEQFF. The CDR3 bases are TGTGCCAGCAGCTCCCGGGAGACGAGTTACAATGAGCAGTTCTTC. Based on the CDR3 plus reference TRBV7-7 and TRBJ2-1, the full variable domain is GAGVSQSPRYKVTKRGQDVTLRCDPISSHATLYWYQQALGQGPEFLTYFNYEAQPDKSGLPSDRFSAERPEGSISTLTIQRTEQRDSAMYRCASSSRETSYNEQFFGPGTRLTVL.